The TCR beta chain under discussion was sequenced for a study of CD8+ T cells in alopecia areata. Points from the study as a whole: Patients displayed less clarity in TCR sharing than mice, a finding possibly related to HLA.

The sample holds a few counts of this clone. The antigen is unknown. Sequencing templates came from extracted RNA that was reverse transcribed into cDNA. The data were produced by immunoSEQ multiplex PCR, yet TCRdb's version contains in-frame clones alone and is incomplete. Among some 130,000 clones, 49% were seen once, and the ten largest hold roughly a sixth. The CDR3 is 15 amino acids. Germline CDR1 reads SGHKS; CDR2 reads YYEKEE (reference sequence). V lost 3 bases to trimming and J lost 1 base, with 10 bases between them. Both peripheral blood and punch biopsies of lesional scalp skin were obtained from patients who had alopecia areata.

This sample comprised CD8+ T cells sorted from blood, obtained at week 0. This chain joins TRBV5-5 and TRBJ2-2; tentative D call: TRBD1 (6 bases). This sequence was found in a human donor with alopecia areata. CDR3 protein: CASSSKGVNTGELFF. For the CDR3, the DNA is TGTGCCAGCAGCTCGAAGGGGGTGAACACCGGGGAGCTGTTTTTT. The full variable domain, in which reference TRBV5-5 and TRBJ2-2 provide the parts outside the CDR3, is DAGVTQSPTHLIKTRGQQVTLRCSPISGHKSVSWYQQVLGQGPQFIFQYYEKEERGRGNFPDRFSARQFPNYSSELNVNALLLGDSALYLCASSSKGVNTGELFFGEGSRLTVL.